Detailed here is one T cell receptor (beta chain). The antigen is undetermined. The data belong to a study of cytomegalovirus exposure and HLA in healthy donors. Study-level results: Analysis performed later showed TCR beta chains linked to HLA being more clonally expanded than equally common others. Among TCR sequences, most were rare, though some public TCRs appeared in many donors.

60 Vbeta and 13 Jbeta primers were used in PCR. Authors' processing steps: In a later analysis, 75 million to 85 million unique TCR beta chains included roughly 11 million shared by two or more donors. Profiled with immunoSEQ multiplex PCR; TCRdb holds only in-frame clones, not every one. That table furnishes V, J and clone size, whereas the DNA furnished D and trimming. The profile shows some 150,000 clones, around three quarters of them singletons. The CDR3 has 15 amino acids. Germline loops: CDR1 LNHDA, CDR2 SQIVND (reference sequence). Trimming cost V 3 bases and J 3 bases, with 14 bases left between them.

The source of this sequence is a man aged 35 to 55 in good health and CMV-seropositive. The chain is built from TRBV19 and TRBJ1-2; D remains ambiguous. The sample consisted of PBMCs. The CDR3 coding sequence is TGTGCCAGTAGTATTGGGCACCCCTTGGACTATGGCTACACCTTC. Protein: CASSIGHPLDYGYTF.